Listed below are T cell receptor beta chains from one sample, sequenced in a study of T cell responses to AZD1222 COVID-19 vaccine. The protocol was immunoSEQ multiplex PCR, while the TCRdb copy is restricted to in-frame clones and leaves out a portion. The data show 95,000 to 110,000 clones, about 90% seen once. The input for sequencing was peripheral blood, taken 28 days after the second AZD1222 dose. Receptors originate from an adult who received the AZD1222 COVID-19 vaccine. The CDR3 runs from the conserved cysteine through the conserved F or W. The order of the fields is V gene, J gene, clone size, D gene, CDR3 DNA, CDR3 protein. D genes are given only for firm matches. Size is omitted from some rows. Given values are once, few, many or a class for expanded clones.

v_call: TRBV9
j_call: TRBJ1-1
clone_size: NA
d_call: NA
cdr3_nt: TGTGCCAGCAGCCCCCGCTTGATGAACACTGAAGCTTTCTTT
cdr3_aa: CASSPRLMNTEAFF

v_call: TRBV25-1
j_call: TRBJ1-1
clone_size: NA
d_call: NA
cdr3_nt: TGTGCCAGCAGTGAGCCACACACTGAAGCTTTCTTT
cdr3_aa: CASSEPHTEAFF

v_call: TRBV16
j_call: TRBJ2-1
clone_size: NA
d_call: TRBD2
cdr3_nt: TGTGCCAGCAGCCGACCCGGGACTAGTTTATACAATGAGCAGTTCTTC
cdr3_aa: CASSRPGTSLYNEQFF

v_call: TRBV3-1/TRBV3-2
j_call: TRBJ2-7
clone_size: once
d_call: TRBD2
cdr3_nt: TGTGCCAGCAGCCGACTAGCGGGGTACGAGCAGTACTTC
cdr3_aa: CASSRLAGYEQYF

v_call: TRBV10-2
j_call: TRBJ1-3
clone_size: NA
d_call: NA
cdr3_nt: TGCGCCAGCGTGAGCTCTTTCGGAAACACCATATATTTT
cdr3_aa: CASVSSFGNTIYF

v_call: TRBV7-9
j_call: TRBJ1-4
clone_size: NA
d_call: NA
cdr3_nt: TGTGCCAGCAGCTTCGGGCGAGGTGGGGAAAAACTGTTTTTT
cdr3_aa: CASSFGRGGEKLFF

v_call: TRBV7-9
j_call: TRBJ1-4
clone_size: few
d_call: TRBD1
cdr3_nt: TGTGCCAGCAGCTTACTCCAGGGACAGGGTGAAAAACTGTTTTTT
cdr3_aa: CASSLLQGQGEKLFF

v_call: TRBV28
j_call: TRBJ1-1
clone_size: NA
d_call: NA
cdr3_nt: TGTGCCAGCAGTAACCACCAGGGAGGGGAAGCTTTCTTT
cdr3_aa: CASSNHQGGEAFF

v_call: TRBV9
j_call: TRBJ2-1
clone_size: NA
d_call: NA
cdr3_nt: TGTGCCAGCAGCTCTCTTAGATACAATGAGCAGTTCTTC
cdr3_aa: CASSSLRYNEQFF

v_call: TRBV29-1
j_call: TRBJ1-2
clone_size: NA
d_call: NA
cdr3_nt: TGCAGCGTTGACAGGGGAGTAGGCTACACCTTC
cdr3_aa: CSVDRGVGYTF

v_call: TRBV29-1
j_call: TRBJ1-4
clone_size: NA
d_call: NA
cdr3_nt: TGCAGCGTCTCGGACGGATATGAAAAACTGTTTTTT
cdr3_aa: CSVSDGYEKLFF

v_call: TRBV7-9
j_call: TRBJ2-1
clone_size: NA
d_call: TRBD2
cdr3_nt: TGTGGCTCGGGGGGTCTAGCCCCCAATGAGCAGTTCTTC
cdr3_aa: CGSGGLAPNEQFF

v_call: TRBV5-1
j_call: TRBJ2-4
clone_size: NA
d_call: NA
cdr3_nt: TGCGCCAGCAGCGGCCTCGGGCCAGGGACGGGAGAAAACATTCAGTACTTC
cdr3_aa: CASSGLGPGTGENIQYF

v_call: TRBV3-1/TRBV3-2
j_call: TRBJ2-7
clone_size: NA
d_call: NA
cdr3_nt: TGTGCCAGCAGCCAAGAGATGATTACCGGCGAGCAGTACTTC
cdr3_aa: CASSQEMITGEQYF

v_call: TRBV10-3
j_call: TRBJ1-3
clone_size: NA
d_call: NA
cdr3_nt: TGTGCCATCACCCTACAGGAATCTGGAAACACCATATATTTT
cdr3_aa: CAITLQESGNTIYF

v_call: TRBV7-9
j_call: TRBJ2-4
clone_size: NA
d_call: NA
cdr3_nt: TGTGCCAGCAGCTTCATCGGGCAGGGGAACATTCAGTACTTC
cdr3_aa: CASSFIGQGNIQYF

v_call: TRBV19
j_call: TRBJ2-2
clone_size: NA
d_call: TRBD2
cdr3_nt: TGTGCCAGTAGTATAGATGGACTAGCGGGGGGCCAAACCGGGGAGCTGTTTTTT
cdr3_aa: CASSIDGLAGGQTGELFF

v_call: TRBV3-1/TRBV3-2
j_call: TRBJ1-1
clone_size: NA
d_call: TRBD1
cdr3_nt: TGTGCCAGCAGCCCGACAGGGAAAGTCCAGGACACTGAAGCTTTCTTT
cdr3_aa: CASSPTGKVQDTEAFF

v_call: TRBV19
j_call: TRBJ1-6
clone_size: NA
d_call: NA
cdr3_nt: TGTGCCGCGAAGCGCAGGGAAAATTCACCCCTCCACTTT
cdr3_aa: CAAKRRENSPLHF

v_call: TRBV15
j_call: TRBJ1-2
clone_size: NA
d_call: NA
cdr3_nt: TGTGCCACCAGCAGAGACCATTATGGCTACACCTTC
cdr3_aa: CATSRDHYGYTF

v_call: TRBV7-9
j_call: TRBJ1-1
clone_size: NA
d_call: NA
cdr3_nt: TGTGCCAGCAGCTTACTTCGTGGTAACACTGAAGCTTTCTTT
cdr3_aa: CASSLLRGNTEAFF

v_call: TRBV6-5
j_call: TRBJ2-3
clone_size: NA
d_call: NA
cdr3_nt: TGTGCCAGCAGTTACCCGGACAGCGATACGCAGTATTTT
cdr3_aa: CASSYPDSDTQYF

v_call: TRBV28
j_call: TRBJ2-3
clone_size: NA
d_call: NA
cdr3_nt: TGTGCCAGCAGCCTCAGGCCCCCGAGCACAGATACGCAGTATTTT
cdr3_aa: CASSLRPPSTDTQYF

v_call: TRBV24-1
j_call: TRBJ1-2
clone_size: NA
d_call: NA
cdr3_nt: TGTGCCACCAAATACGGACAGCTCTACACCTTC
cdr3_aa: CATKYGQLYTF

v_call: TRBV28
j_call: TRBJ1-2
clone_size: NA
d_call: NA
cdr3_nt: TGTGCCAGCACCGAACAGGGAAGGAGGGGTTATGGCTACACCTTC
cdr3_aa: CASTEQGRRGYGYTF

v_call: TRBV18
j_call: TRBJ2-3
clone_size: NA
d_call: TRBD1
cdr3_nt: TGTGCCAGCTCACTCCAGGGGGTCACAGATACGCAGTATTTT
cdr3_aa: CASSLQGVTDTQYF

v_call: TRBV6-2/TRBV6-3
j_call: TRBJ2-7
clone_size: NA
d_call: NA
cdr3_nt: TGTGCCAGCAGCCCCGGAGGCCCAAGCTCCTACGAGCAGTACTTC
cdr3_aa: CASSPGGPSSYEQYF

v_call: TRBV11-2
j_call: TRBJ1-5
clone_size: NA
d_call: NA
cdr3_nt: TGTGCCAGCAGCTTAGATCTGGGGCATCAGCCCCAGCATTTT
cdr3_aa: CASSLDLGHQPQHF

v_call: TRBV2
j_call: TRBJ1-2
clone_size: NA
d_call: TRBD1
cdr3_nt: TGTGCCACCCTGGTTGGGACAGGGGACGGCTACACCTTC
cdr3_aa: CATLVGTGDGYTF

v_call: TRBV5-1
j_call: TRBJ2-1
clone_size: NA
d_call: NA
cdr3_nt: TGCGCCAGCAGCAAGGTGGAGTCCGTCAATGAGCAGTTCTTC
cdr3_aa: CASSKVESVNEQFF

v_call: TRBV5-1
j_call: TRBJ1-1
clone_size: NA
d_call: NA
cdr3_nt: TGCGCCAGCAGCTTGGTAGCAGGGGCGAACACTGAAGCTTTCTTT
cdr3_aa: CASSLVAGANTEAFF